At least ten counts were recorded for the clone carrying this TCR beta chain. Its antigen is as yet unknown. The data derive from a study of T cell repertoires in cytomegalovirus infection. TCRdb used MiXCR to reprocess the reads, holding one entry per CDR3 protein. Found here are 200,000 to 300,000 distinct CDR3 sequences, approximately 9.2% of them singletons; the top ten hold more than 12%. General observations from the study: HLA-C-restricted CMV-specific TCR beta clonotypes were dominant in the ex vivo response.

Trimming took off 4 bases at V and 7 bases at J, with 14 bases between the two ends. The CDR3 is made up of 14 amino acids. Germline CDR1 and CDR2: SEHNR and FQNEAQ (reference sequence). This TCR was sampled from a human donor in good health (CMV status not recorded). Some clones in this sample may be carry-over from other donors' samples. The sequenced material came from PBMCs. The chain recombines TRBV7-9 with TRBJ1-5; maybe TRBD1 (5 bases). For the CDR3, the DNA is TGTGCCAGCAGCTATGACAAGGGGTACCAGCCCCAGCATTTT. It translates to CASSYDKGYQPQHF.